This entry concerns a single T cell receptor (beta chain). The CDR3 sequence is 11 residues long. The germline V gene has CDR1 MNHEY and CDR2 SVGAGI. Trimming shortened V by 6 bases and J by 8 bases, and 10 bases separated the two germline ends. The source of the sample is a study of blood T cell repertoires in COVID-19. For the study at large: The origin of the acute and convalescent COVID-19 samples was the United States, Italy and Spain. Sources were T cells, B-cell-depleted T cells, or PBMCs; the material itself was cDNA or gDNA.

Per the study methods: The assay estimated nucleated cells by amplifying reference gene primers. Sequenced by immunoSEQ multiplex PCR; TCRdb stores in-frame clones only, minus some. Clone size and the V and J calls come from that table; the DNA yielded D and trimming. The table lists 150,000 to 200,000 clones, approximately 90% of them singletons, with 6% in the top ten. Material for sequencing was peripheral blood. The chain joins TRBV6-5 to TRBJ1-1; D possibly corresponds to TRBD1 (6 bases). This receptor was identified in a man aged 40-50 years with active or convalescent COVID-19. In DNA, the CDR3 is TGTGCCAGCAGCCCCGGGACAGAAGCTTTCTTT. Translated: CASSPGTEAFF.